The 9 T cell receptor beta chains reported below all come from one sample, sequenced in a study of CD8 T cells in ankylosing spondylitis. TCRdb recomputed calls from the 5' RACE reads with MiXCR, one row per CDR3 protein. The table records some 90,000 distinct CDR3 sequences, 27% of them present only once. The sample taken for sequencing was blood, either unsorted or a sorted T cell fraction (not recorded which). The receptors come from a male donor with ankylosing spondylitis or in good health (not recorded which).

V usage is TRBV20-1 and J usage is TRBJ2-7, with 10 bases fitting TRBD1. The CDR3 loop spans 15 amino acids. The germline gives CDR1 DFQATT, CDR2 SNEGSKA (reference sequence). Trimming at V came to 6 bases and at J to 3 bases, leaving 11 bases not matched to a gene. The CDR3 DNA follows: TGCAGTGCCGACCAGCCCGGGACAGGGGTCTACGAGCAGTACTTC. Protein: CSADQPGTGVYEQYF.

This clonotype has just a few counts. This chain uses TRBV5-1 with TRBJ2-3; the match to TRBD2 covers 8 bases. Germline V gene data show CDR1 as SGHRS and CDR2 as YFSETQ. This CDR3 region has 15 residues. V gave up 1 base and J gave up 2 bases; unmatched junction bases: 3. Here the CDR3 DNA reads TGCGCCAGCAGCTTGACTAGCGGCAACACAGATACGCAGTATTTT. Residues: CASSLTSGNTDTQYF.

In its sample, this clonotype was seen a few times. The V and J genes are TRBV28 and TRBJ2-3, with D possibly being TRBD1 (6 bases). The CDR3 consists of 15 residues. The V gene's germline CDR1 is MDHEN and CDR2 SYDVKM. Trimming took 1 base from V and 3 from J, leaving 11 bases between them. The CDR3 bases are TGTGCCAGCAGTTTATCCGGGCAGGGGACAGATACGCAGTATTTT. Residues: CASSLSGQGTDTQYF. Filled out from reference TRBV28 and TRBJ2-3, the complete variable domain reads DVKVTQSSRYLVKRTGEKVFLECVQDMDHENMFWYRQDPGLGLRLIYFSYDVKMKEKGDIPEGYSVSREKKERFSLILESASTNQTSMYLCASSLSGQGTDTQYFGPGTRLTVL.

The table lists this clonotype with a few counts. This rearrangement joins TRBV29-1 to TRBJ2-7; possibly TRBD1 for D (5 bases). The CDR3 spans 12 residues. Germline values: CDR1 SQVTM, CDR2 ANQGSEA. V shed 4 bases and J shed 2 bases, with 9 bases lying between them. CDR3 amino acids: CSVGQLTYEQYF. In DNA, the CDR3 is TGCAGCGTTGGACAGCTAACCTACGAGCAGTACTTC.

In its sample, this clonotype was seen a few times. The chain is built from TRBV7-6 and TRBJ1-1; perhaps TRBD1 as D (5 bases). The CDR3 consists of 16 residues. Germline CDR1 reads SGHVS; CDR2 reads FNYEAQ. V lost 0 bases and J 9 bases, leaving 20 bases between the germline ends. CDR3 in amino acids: CASSLALGTETAKAFF. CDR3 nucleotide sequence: TGTGCCAGCAGCTTAGCGCTCGGGACCGAGACAGCAAAAGCTTTCTTT.

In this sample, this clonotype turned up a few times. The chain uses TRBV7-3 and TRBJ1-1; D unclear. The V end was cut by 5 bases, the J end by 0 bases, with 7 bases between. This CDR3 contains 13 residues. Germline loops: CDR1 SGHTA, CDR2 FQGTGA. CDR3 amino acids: CASSISMNTEAFF. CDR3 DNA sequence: TGTGCCAGCAGCATAAGTATGAACACTGAAGCTTTCTTT.

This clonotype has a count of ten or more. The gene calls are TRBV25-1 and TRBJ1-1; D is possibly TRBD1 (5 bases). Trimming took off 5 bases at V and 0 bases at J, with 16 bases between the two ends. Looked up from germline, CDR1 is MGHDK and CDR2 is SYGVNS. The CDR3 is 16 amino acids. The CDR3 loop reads CASSPHKGEVNTEAFF. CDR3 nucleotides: TGTGCCAGCAGTCCCCATAAAGGGGAGGTGAACACTGAAGCTTTCTTT.

CDR3 protein: CASSFPNTEAFF. CDR3 DNA sequence: TGTGCCAGCAGCTTCCCGAACACTGAAGCTTTCTTT. This chain joins TRBV7-3 and TRBJ1-1; no clear D gene. There are 12 residues in the CDR3. Trimming took 3 bases from V and 1 from J, leaving 3 bases between them. Germline values: CDR1 SGHTA, CDR2 FQGTGA. The full variable domain, rest sourced from reference TRBV7-3 and TRBJ1-1, is GAGVSQTPSNKVTEKGKYVELRCDPISGHTALYWYRQSLGQGPEFLIYFQGTGAADDSGLPNDRFFAVRPEGSVSTLKIQRTERGDSAVYLCASSFPNTEAFFGQGTRLTVV.

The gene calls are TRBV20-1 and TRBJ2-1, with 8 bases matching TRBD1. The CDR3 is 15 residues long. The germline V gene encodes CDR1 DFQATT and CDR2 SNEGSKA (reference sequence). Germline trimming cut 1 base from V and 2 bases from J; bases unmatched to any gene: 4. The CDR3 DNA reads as TGCAGTGCTAGAGGCACGGACAGGGCCTACAATGAGCAGTTCTTC. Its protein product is CSARGTDRAYNEQFF.